This TCR beta chain was found in a study of blood T cell repertoires in COVID-19. Data came from immunoSEQ multiplex PCR; TCRdb stores just in-frame clones and leaves some out. In the table there are about 190,000 clones, around 80% of which are singletons. V was trimmed by 1 base and J by 8 bases, leaving 9 bases between them. Germline V gene lookup returns CDR1 SGHAT and CDR2 FQNNGV. The CDR3 covers 13 residues. The chain has TRBV11-2 and TRBJ1-3; perhaps TRBD1 as D (6 bases). The TCR sequence derives from a man over 45 who had recovered from COVID-19. The sample consisted of peripheral blood. DNA of the CDR3: TGTGCCAGCAGCTTAGCAGGGGCGGACACCATATATTTT. This translates into CASSLAGADTIYF.